This is a list of T cell receptor beta chains from one sample in a study of CD8+CD57+ T cells in acquired aplastic anemia. TCRdb used MiXCR to reprocess the reads, holding one entry per CDR3 protein. The sample holds under 200,000 distinct CDR3 sequences, over 60% seen once. Sequencing was carried out using sorted CD4+, CD8+, or CD8+CD57+ T cells (not recorded which) from PBMCs. These TCRs come from a human donor with severe aplastic anemia or a healthy control (not recorded which). Both conserved end residues are part of each CDR3.

TRBV14	TRBJ2-7	CASSQDQGGKEYEQYF
TRBV19	NA	CASSMGTSGGPYNEQYF
TRBV19	TRBJ2-2	CASSIAAGELFF
TRBV7-8	TRBJ2-7	CASSLDRGGSYEQYF
TRBV6-1	TRBJ2-7	CASSEGGQLYEQYF
TRBV24-1	TRBJ1-2	CATKGQGLDGYTF
TRBV9	TRBJ2-3	CASSTLPGGSGDTQYF
TRBV6-5	TRBJ2-5	CASSRTKGETQYF
TRBV5-1	TRBJ2-7	CASSFTSGGSHEQYF
TRBV2	TRBJ1-6	CASTGGRGQADNSPLHF
TRBV30	TRBJ1-2	CAWSPLWERYGYTF
TRBV20-1	TRBJ2-5	CSAGGLRGETQYF
TRBV20-1	TRBJ2-1	CSAREGRGLNEQFF
TRBV20-1	TRBJ2-7	CSALTPIQYEQYF
TRBV25-1	TRBJ1-6	CASSEWTGSNSPLHF
TRBV20-1	TRBJ2-7	CSASRGQGTGEQYF
TRBV5-1	TRBJ2-5	CASSSAGGYQETQYF
TRBV6-5	TRBJ2-7	CATVAGGGTYEQYF
TRBV10-3	TRBJ2-7	CAISGDSGGPSEQYF
TRBV7-2	TRBJ2-5	CASSLSVGVSVQETQYF
TRBV19	TRBJ1-5	CASSMTVNQPQHF
TRBV20-1	TRBJ2-5	CSARRTVGLSETQYF
TRBV15	TRBJ1-2	CATSRVVGDYTF
TRBV6-1	TRBJ2-7	CASSDVRNYEQYF
TRBV20-1	TRBJ2-7	CSARAGVPYEQYF
TRBV5-6	TRBJ2-7	CASSPWTGGGYEQYF
TRBV7-3	TRBJ2-3	CASSRLGLAGGLRRFGTQYF
TRBV12-3/TRBV12-4	TRBJ1-2	CASSREIDYGYTF
TRBV10-3	TRBJ2-7	CAISETGQSYSYEQYF
TRBV28	TRBJ2-1	CASSFNEQFF
TRBV7-8	TRBJ2-5	CASSLGTGMETQYF
TRBV29-1	TRBJ1-2	CSVGQGYTF
TRBV20-1	TRBJ2-5	CSAQTGMETQYF
TRBV7-7	TRBJ2-5	CASGAGGQETQYF
TRBV20-1	TRBJ2-7	CSARHYEQYF
TRBV7-2	TRBJ2-3	CASSLLSPPDTQYF
TRBV10-3	TRBJ2-7	CAIRGDGRTYEQYF
TRBV30	TRBJ1-2	CAWSETGNYGYTF
TRBV5-1	TRBJ1-1	CASSLKLSGRGARGTEAFF
TRBV9	TRBJ2-5	CASSVGGQGTQETQYF
TRBV7-6	TRBJ2-4	CASSPSGGAKNIQYF
TRBV6-2/TRBV6-3	TRBJ1-1	CASSAFREAGAFF
TRBV7-8	TRBJ1-1	CASSLVSGGGSEAFF
TRBV5-6	TRBJ2-1	CASSRLAGTSYNEQFF
TRBV2	TRBJ1-4	CASSAGTGDEKLFF
TRBV24-1	TRBJ2-3	CATSWGTHTDTQYF
TRBV5-8	TRBJ1-2	CASSFGRESSFYGYTF
TRBV29-1	TRBJ1-1	CSVEEGTLEAFF